The 32 T cell receptor beta chains in this list originate from one sample, sequenced in a study of cytomegalovirus exposure and HLA in healthy donors. PCR used 60 Vbeta primers and 13 Jbeta primers. The data were produced by immunoSEQ multiplex PCR, yet TCRdb's version contains in-frame clones alone and is incomplete. Of around 140,000 clones in the sample, roughly three quarters were seen once. The sequencing input was PBMCs. Receptor source: a woman aged 18-29 years in good health and CMV-seronegative.

This chain links TRBV9 with TRBJ2-3; 7 positions match TRBD2. Germline CDR1 is SGDLS and CDR2 is YYNGEE. The CDR3 has 15 amino acids. J was trimmed by 2 bases and V by 3 bases; bases with no gene match: 6. CDR3 amino acids: CASSASAGYTDTQYF. The DNA of the CDR3 is TGTGCCAGCAGCGCCTCAGCGGGGTACACAGATACGCAGTATTTT.

This clone was counted between two and nine times. The V and J genes are TRBV29-1 and TRBJ2-4; 9 bases are shared with TRBD1. The V and J ends lost 7 bases and 4 bases, in that order; junction bases with no gene match: 2. Germline CDR1 SQVTM, CDR2 ANQGSEA. The CDR3 sequence is 12 residues long. CDR3 protein: CSAGTGKNIQYF. DNA of the CDR3: TGCAGCGCTGGGACAGGGAAAAACATTCAGTACTTC.

This chain links TRBV5-5 with TRBJ2-7; a weak D match, TRBD2 (6 bases). Deletions cut 3 bases from V and 3 bases from J, with 13 bases between. The CDR3 has 14 residues. Per the germline V gene, CDR1 is SGHKS and CDR2 is YYEKEE (reference sequence). For the CDR3, the DNA is TGTGCCAGCAGCTCCGGGGGTACCTTCTACGAGCAGTACTTC. Its translation: CASSSGGTFYEQYF. Full variable domain (rest looked up from reference TRBV5-5 and TRBJ2-7): DAGVTQSPTHLIKTRGQQVTLRCSPISGHKSVSWYQQVLGQGPQFIFQYYEKEERGRGNFPDRFSARQFPNYSSELNVNALLLGDSALYLCASSSGGTFYEQYFGPGTRLTVT.

The genes are TRBV7-5 and TRBJ2-7; the tabulated D call, TRBD2, remains unverified against the DNA. TRBV7-5 is described as a pseudogene. The CDR3 contains 15 residues. The CDR3 is CVVGGKLAPFYEQYF. The CDR3 bases are TGTGTCGTAGGGGGGAAACTAGCGCCTTTCTACGAGCAGTACTTC.

CDR3 residues: CASSPTGTSGNNEQFF. The CDR3 DNA follows: TGCGCCAGCAGTCCCACAGGGACTAGCGGTAACAATGAGCAGTTCTTC. This chain uses TRBV5-1 with TRBJ2-1, with 11 bases matching TRBD2. Germline trimming cut 5 bases from V and 5 bases from J; bases unmatched to any gene: 9. This CDR3 comprises 16 residues. CDR1 is SGHRS, CDR2 YFSETQ, per germline.

This clone was found a few times. The rearrangement links TRBV6-5 to TRBJ2-5; 8 bases agree with TRBD1. Germline-derived CDR1 and CDR2 are MNHEY and SVGAGI. V gave up 4 bases and J gave up 1 base; unmatched junction bases: 8. The CDR3 sequence is 16 residues long. CDR3 residues: CASSWDRISLQETQYF. CDR3 coding DNA: TGTGCCAGCAGTTGGGACAGGATTTCCCTCCAAGAGACCCAGTACTTC.

The chain is built from TRBV11-2 and TRBJ1-1; 7 bases fit TRBD1. V shed 5 bases, J shed 5 bases, and the junction held 11 bases outside the gene matches. The CDR3 extends over 15 amino acids. CDR1 SGHAT and CDR2 FQNNGV come from the germline V gene. DNA of the CDR3: TGTGCCAGCAGCCCTAGGGTAGGGGGCCAGACTGAAGCTTTCTTT. This encodes CASSPRVGGQTEAFF.

The V and J genes are TRBV4-1 and TRBJ2-7, with 7 bases lining up with TRBD2. CDR1 is MGHRA, CDR2 YSYEKL, per germline. J gave up 4 bases and V 3 bases, and 6 bases lay outside the gene matches. The CDR3 length is 14 residues. CDR3 protein: CASSHPQGGYEQYF. The CDR3, as DNA: TGCGCCAGCAGCCATCCCCAGGGAGGGTACGAGCAGTACTTC.

Only a few counts were recorded for this clone. Other nucleotide sequences from this sample produce the same CDR3. V gene TRBV6-1 combines with J gene TRBJ1-1; no firm D call. The germline V and J ends were trimmed by 4 bases and 1 base, with 7 bases remaining between them. This CDR3 is 13 amino acids long. Germline CDR1 and CDR2: MNHNS and SASEGT. CDR3 amino acids: CASSVEANTEAFF. The DNA for the CDR3 is TGTGCCAGCAGTGTCGAGGCGAACACTGAAGCTTTCTTT.

The chain is built from TRBV7-7 and TRBJ1-1; the D gene is possibly TRBD1 (5 bases). The CDR3 runs 13 residues. CDR1 and CDR2 (germline): SSHAT, FNYEAQ (reference sequence). Trimming removed 4 bases from V and 5 bases from J, with 11 bases in between. Written as DNA, the CDR3 is TGTGCCAGCAGCTCGGGGAGGGGTACTGAAGCTTTCTTT. It encodes CASSSGRGTEAFF.

The chain has TRBV5-6 and TRBJ1-1; D not certain. V gave up 0 bases and J gave up 0 bases, with 9 bases separating them. This CDR3 comprises 15 residues. In germline, CDR1 is SGHDT, CDR2 YYEEEE. CDR3: CASSLGALLNTEAFF. CDR3 DNA sequence: TGTGCCAGCAGCTTGGGAGCGCTATTGAACACTGAAGCTTTCTTT.

The chain combines TRBV6-5 with TRBJ1-2, with TRBD1 matching 9 bases. V trimming: 2 bases; J trimming: 6 bases; junction bases outside the gene matches: 4. Germline-derived CDR1 and CDR2 are MNHEY and SVGAGI. There are 14 residues in the CDR3. As DNA, the CDR3 is TGTGCCAGCAGTTACAGTTGGACAGGGGATGGCTACACCTTC. Protein: CASSYSWTGDGYTF.

This clone came up a few times. The chain combines TRBV4-1 with TRBJ1-5; D not resolved. The ends were cut back, 3 bases at V and 4 bases at J, with 10 bases in the middle. The germline V gene has CDR1 MGHRA and CDR2 YSYEKL. CDR3 size: 14 residues. In nucleotides, the CDR3 is TGCGCCAGCAGCCAGACCGGGGATAATCAGCCCCAGCATTTT. This encodes CASSQTGDNQPQHF.

V usage is TRBV6-5 and J usage is TRBJ2-2; TRBD1 might be the D (6 bases). V was shortened by 2 bases and J by 6 bases, with 13 bases between the two germline ends. Germline CDR1 MNHEY, CDR2 SVGAGI. The CDR3 has 15 amino acids. The CDR3 sequence is CASSYGQLGAGELFF. In DNA, the CDR3 is TGTGCCAGCAGTTACGGACAGCTCGGGGCCGGGGAGCTGTTTTTT.

V is TRBV5-6 and J is TRBJ1-3; 8 bases are a match to TRBD1. The CDR3 extends over 16 amino acids. V shed 5 bases, J shed 0 bases, and the junction held 7 bases outside the gene matches. The germline V gene has CDR1 SGHDT and CDR2 YYEEEE. The CDR3, as DNA: TGTGCCAGCAGTCCAGGGGGCTGGAGCTCTGGAAACACCATATATTTT. Translated, it gives CASSPGGWSSGNTIYF.

The V call is TRBV7-9, the J call TRBJ2-3; D ambiguous. V lost 1 base and J lost 12, with 5 bases in between. The germline V gene has CDR1 SEHNR and CDR2 FQNEAQ (reference sequence). The CDR3 sequence is 10 residues long. CDR3 nucleotide sequence: TGTGCCAGCAGCTTAGATGGCCAGTATTTT. Residues: CASSLDGQYF.

This chain joins TRBV6-5 and TRBJ1-2; 9 bases line up with TRBD1. The J segment lost 2 bases and the V segment lost 0 bases, leaving 4 bases of the junction unmatched. From germline, CDR1 is MNHEY and CDR2 SVGAGI. This CDR3 has 16 residues. CDR3 protein: CASSYSGTGPNYGYTF. The DNA of the CDR3 is TGTGCCAGCAGTTACTCGGGGACAGGGCCCAACTATGGCTACACCTTC.

CDR3 coding DNA: TGCGCCAGCAGCTCGTTTCCGGGACAGAACCAAGAGACCCAGTACTTC. Its protein product is CASSSFPGQNQETQYF. The gene calls are TRBV5-1 and TRBJ2-5; TRBD1 aligns across 7 bases. CDR3 size: 16 residues. With 3 bases clipped from V and 0 bases from J, the junction kept 8 bases outside the gene matches. Germline values: CDR1 SGHRS, CDR2 YFSETQ.

The genes are TRBV6-5 and TRBJ2-7; 8 bases fit TRBD2. The CDR3 is made up of 13 amino acids. Trimming cost V 6 bases and J 7 bases; bases outside gene matches: 8. Germline CDR1 reads MNHEY; CDR2 reads SVGAGI. This CDR3 is CASRHGRVGEQYF. The CDR3 nucleotides are TGTGCCAGCAGGCACGGGAGGGTCGGAGAGCAGTACTTC.

In this sample, this clone turned up once. The chain joins TRBV5-1 to TRBJ1-2; TRBD1 agrees at 7 bases. The CDR3 covers 14 residues. In germline, CDR1 is SGHRS, CDR2 YFSETQ. V lost 6 bases to trimming and J lost 0 bases; unmatched junction nucleotides: 5. CDR3 loop: CASTTGLPNYGYTF. CDR3 nucleotides: TGCGCCAGCACGACAGGGTTACCTAACTATGGCTACACCTTC.

The chain uses TRBV7-8 and TRBJ1-2, with D uncertain. Looked up from germline, CDR1 is SGHVS and CDR2 is FQNEAQ. This CDR3 is built from 13 residues. The V end lost 5 bases, the J end lost 0 bases, and 7 bases lay between the germline ends. CDR3 in DNA: TGTGCCAGCAGCCAAGCTTCTAACTATGGCTACACCTTC. Its translation: CASSQASNYGYTF.

The chain employs TRBV6-6 and TRBJ2-1; 9 bases map to TRBD1. Losses at the gene ends were 2 bases for V and 4 bases for J; bases not matched to a gene: 3. Germline-derived CDR1 and CDR2 are MNHNY and SVGAGI (reference sequence). The CDR3 is made up of 15 amino acids. The CDR3 spells CASSYPGTGYNEQFF. In nucleotides, the CDR3 is TGTGCCAGCAGTTACCCCGGGACAGGGTACAATGAGCAGTTCTTC.

The CDR3 nucleotides read TGTGCCAGCAGAAGGACAGGAGGGGAGCAGTTCTTC. Residues: CASRRTGGEQFF. This chain uses TRBV5-4 with TRBJ2-1; D is possibly TRBD1 (7 bases). The germline V gene has CDR1 SGHNT and CDR2 YYREEE (reference sequence). Trimming cost V 5 bases and J 10 bases, with 13 bases left between them. This CDR3 region has 12 residues.

The V and J genes are TRBV7-8 and TRBJ2-2; D gene unclear. V was trimmed by 0 bases and J by 2 bases, leaving 4 bases between them. Germline assignment: CDR1 SGHVS and CDR2 FQNEAQ. The CDR3 length is 14 residues. DNA of the CDR3: TGTGCCAGCAGCTTAGCGCGCAACACCGGGGAGCTGTTTTTT. It codes for CASSLARNTGELFF.

This chain connects TRBV6-5 to TRBJ1-4; possible D gene TRBD1, 5 bases. The CDR3 has 16 residues. Germline values: CDR1 MNHEY, CDR2 SVGAGI. The ends were cut back, 0 bases at V and 8 bases at J, with 16 bases in the middle. This chain's CDR3 is CASSYSSIRAGEKLFF. CDR3 nucleotide sequence: TGTGCCAGCAGTTACTCGAGTATCAGGGCTGGAGAAAAACTGTTTTTT.

This clone was picked up one time. The chain has TRBV5-6 and TRBJ2-2; no clear D gene. Germline assignment: CDR1 SGHDT and CDR2 YYEEEE. This CDR3 has 11 residues. Trimming removed 1 base from V and 9 bases from J, with 4 bases in between. CDR3 DNA: TGTGCCAGCAGCTTGAACAGGGAGCTGTTTTTT. This sequence encodes CASSLNRELFF.

The chain couples TRBV5-4 to TRBJ2-7; 8 nucleotides line up with TRBD2. After removal of 0 bases from V and 0 bases from J, the junction contained 5 bases not matched to a gene. The CDR3 has 16 amino acids. The germline V gene encodes CDR1 SGHNT and CDR2 YYREEE (reference sequence). The CDR3 bases are TGTGCCAGCAGCTTGGTTGCGGGAGGACTCTCCTACGAGCAGTACTTC. Protein sequence: CASSLVAGGLSYEQYF.

The chain joins TRBV13 to TRBJ2-1; 13 bases map to TRBD2. The CDR3 is made up of 15 amino acids. Trimming removed 6 bases from V and 7 bases from J; junction bases left unmatched: 6. Germline CDR1 and CDR2: PRHDT and FYEKMQ (reference sequence). Here the CDR3 reads CASRLLAGGGNEQFF. The CDR3 DNA sequence: TGTGCCAGCAGACTACTAGCGGGAGGGGGAAATGAGCAGTTCTTC. Full variable domain (remainder filled in from reference TRBV13 and TRBJ2-1): AAGVIQSPRHLIKEKRETATLKCYPIPRHDTVYWYQQGPGQDPQFLISFYEKMQSDKGSIPDRFSAQQFSDYHSELNMSSLELGDSALYFCASRLLAGGGNEQFFGPGTRLTVL.

This clone was recorded once. The rearrangement links TRBV27 to TRBJ2-1, with a weak D call TRBD2 (6 bases). Trimming cost V 5 bases and J 0 bases, with 11 bases left between them. The V gene's germline CDR1 is MNHEY and CDR2 SMNVEV (reference sequence). The CDR3 contains 15 residues. The CDR3 reads CASSPGTSSYNEQFF. Written as DNA, the CDR3 is TGTGCCAGCAGTCCCGGGACTTCCTCCTACAATGAGCAGTTCTTC.

This chain's CDR3 is CASSAYDSSYEQYF. DNA for the CDR3: TGTGCCAGCAGCGCGTACGACAGCTCCTACGAGCAGTACTTC. The chain couples TRBV9 to TRBJ2-7; D possibly corresponds to TRBD1 (5 bases). This CDR3 has 14 amino acids. Between the trimmed V and J ends, which lost 3 bases and 0 bases, there was a span of 10 bases. CDR1 and CDR2 (germline): SGDLS, YYNGEE.

This clone was found a few times. The rearrangement uses TRBV7-9 and TRBJ1-4; TRBD1 matches at 11 bases. The germline V gene encodes CDR1 SEHNR and CDR2 FQNEAQ (reference sequence). This CDR3 is built from 16 residues. V trimming: 5 bases; J trimming: 5 bases; junction bases outside the gene matches: 7. DNA for the CDR3: TGTGCCAGCAGCCCGGACAGGGGGCTCCCCAATGAAAAACTGTTTTTT. Protein product: CASSPDRGLPNEKLFF.

This clone was counted between two and nine times. CDR3 residues: CASSLESTEAFF. The CDR3 DNA follows: TGCGCCAGCAGCTTGGAGAGCACTGAAGCTTTCTTT. J is TRBJ1-1 and V is TRBV5-1; D call uncertain. CDR1 is SGHRS and CDR2 is YFSETQ in the germline V gene. Deletions cut 0 bases from V and 4 bases from J, with 4 bases between. This CDR3 contains 12 residues.